The 13 T cell receptor beta chains presented below share a single source sample, sequenced in a study of response to subunit inactivated influenza vaccine. TCRdb reprocessed the RT-PCR reads via MiXCR and lists one record per CDR3 protein. The sample shows around 650,000 distinct CDR3 sequences, 15% to 19% of them seen only once. The source was PBMCs from blood, collected roughly 12 days after vaccination. Receptors were obtained from a man between 50 and 59 years old who received an inactivated influenza vaccine.

This sequence joins TRBV5-1 and TRBJ2-3; 10 bases line up with TRBD1. V dropped 5 bases and J dropped 2; count of bases not matched to a gene: 5. The CDR3 totals 15 residues. Germline values: CDR1 SGHRS, CDR2 YFSETQ. CDR3 sequence: CASRNRQGATDTQYF. The CDR3 coding sequence is TGCGCCAGCAGAAATAGACAGGGGGCCACAGATACGCAGTATTTT.

This clonotype was observed at least ten times. This sequence joins TRBV12-3 or TRBV12-4 and TRBJ1-5; the D gene is possibly TRBD1 (6 bases). V was shortened by 6 bases and J by 12 bases, with 18 bases between the two germline ends. The length of the CDR3 is 13 residues. Here the CDR3 DNA reads TGTGCCAGCAGCCTAGGGGGGTCCAGGAACCAGCATTTT. It translates to CASSLGGSRNQHF.

Only a few counts were recorded for this clonotype. This rearrangement joins TRBV20-1 to TRBJ2-7; 12 nucleotides align to TRBD2. J gave up 5 bases and V 5 bases, and 10 bases lay outside the gene matches. The CDR3 totals 15 residues. The germline gives CDR1 DFQATT, CDR2 SNEGSKA (reference sequence). The CDR3 region is CSAPGLAGNRDEQYF. In nucleotides, the CDR3 is TGCAGTGCTCCTGGACTAGCGGGAAATAGGGACGAGCAGTACTTC.

This clonotype has just a few counts. The rearrangement uses TRBV30 and TRBJ2-1; 7 nucleotides match TRBD2. Trimming at V came to 3 bases and at J to 0 bases, leaving 5 bases not matched to a gene. This CDR3 region has 15 residues. Germline CDR1 is GTSNPN and CDR2 is SVGIG (reference sequence). Written as DNA, the CDR3 is TGTGCCTGGAGGAGGACTAGAAGCTCCTACAATGAGCAGTTCTTC. Amino acids: CAWRRTRSSYNEQFF.

The chain joins TRBV5-1 to TRBJ2-1, with 9 bases identical to TRBD1. Trimming cost V 2 bases and J 9 bases; bases outside gene matches: 9. Looked up from germline, CDR1 is SGHRS and CDR2 is YFSETQ. The CDR3 spans 15 residues. The CDR3 protein is CASSLPGQGGGEQFF. The DNA of the CDR3 is TGCGCCAGCAGCTTACCGGGACAGGGCGGTGGTGAGCAGTTCTTC.

In this sample, this clonotype turned up many times. The J gene is TRBJ2-2, the V gene TRBV5-1; 7 bases align to TRBD1. Germline V lookup: CDR1 SGHRS, CDR2 YFSETQ. The CDR3 has 17 residues. The V segment lost 4 bases and the J segment 5 bases; nucleotides outside the gene matches: 14. CDR3 nucleotide sequence: TGCGCCAGCAGCCTATATCCCCCGGGACAGAAGACCGGGGAGCTGTTTTTT. As protein: CASSLYPPGQKTGELFF.

The chain recombines TRBV3-1 with TRBJ2-1; TRBD2 matches at 13 bases. The V gene's germline CDR1 is LGHDT and CDR2 YNNKEL (reference sequence). V was pared by 1 base and J by 8 bases, with 11 bases of the junction left unmatched. The CDR3 is 18 residues long. The CDR3 bases are TGTGCCAGCAGCCAAGTCCCGACTAGCGGGGGGCCCGGGGATGAGCAGTTCTTC. Translated: CASSQVPTSGGPGDEQFF.

The gene calls are TRBV5-3 and TRBJ2-5; 8 bases line up with TRBD1. TRBV5-3 counts as an open reading frame of uncertain function. This CDR3 spans 16 amino acids. With V trimmed by 2 bases and J by 5 bases, 11 bases remained unmatched. The CDR3 nucleotides are TGTGCCAGAAGCTTATTTGCAGGACAGGGTAGGGAGACCCAGTACTTC. This sequence encodes CARSLFAGQGRETQYF.

As to this clonotype: A much more abundant neighbour one base away suggests this may be a read error. The rearrangement uses TRBV7-9 and TRBJ2-7; D not certain. The CDR3 is made up of 15 amino acids. Germline V gene data show CDR1 as SEHNR and CDR2 as FQNEAQ (reference sequence). In DNA form, the CDR3 reads TGTGTCAGCAGCCTCCTTTCGGCGGTGCCTTACGAGCAGTACTTC. Amino acid sequence: CVSSLLSAVPYEQYF.

The gene calls are TRBV7-2 and TRBJ2-3; TRBD2 is a possible D gene (7 bases). The CDR3 loop spans 15 amino acids. CDR1 and CDR2 (germline): SGHTA, FQGNSA. Trimming took 7 bases from V and 2 from J, leaving 16 bases between them. CDR3 loop: CASTVGGTNTDTQYF. CDR3 bases: TGTGCCAGCACCGTCGGGGGGACAAACACAGATACGCAGTATTTT. The whole variable domain, filled in from reference TRBV7-2 and TRBJ2-3, reads GAGVSQSPSNKVTEKGKDVELRCDPISGHTALYWYRQSLGQGLEFLIYFQGNSAPDKSGLPSDRFSAERTGGSVSTLTIQRTQQEDSAVYLCASTVGGTNTDTQYFGPGTRLTVL.

The rearrangement uses TRBV6-1 and TRBJ2-3, with no clear D. Germline V gene lookup returns CDR1 MNHNS and CDR2 SASEGT. The CDR3 totals 13 residues. V gave up 6 bases and J gave up 6 bases, with 13 bases separating them. The CDR3: CASSSIGPDTQYF. DNA of the CDR3: TGTGCCAGCAGCTCCATAGGGCCTGATACGCAGTATTTT.

This clonotype was recorded a few times. This chain uses TRBV7-2 with TRBJ2-3; 11 nucleotides agree with TRBD2. This CDR3 contains 16 residues. The germline CDR1 and CDR2 sequences are SGHTA and FQGNSA. Losses at the gene ends were 6 bases for V and 4 bases for J; bases not matched to a gene: 9. The CDR3 region has the DNA TGTGCCAGCAGACCCACTAGCGGGAGAAATGCAGATACGCAGTATTTT. Its protein product is CASRPTSGRNADTQYF.

In this sample, this clonotype turned up a few times. The V gene is TRBV7-9, the J gene TRBJ2-4, with 7 bases matching TRBD1. V gave up 7 bases and J gave up 9 bases; unmatched junction bases: 9. CDR1 and CDR2 (germline): SEHNR, FQNEAQ (reference sequence). The CDR3 totals 13 residues. The CDR3 is CASILQGSRIQYF. The CDR3 DNA reads TGTGCCAGCATACTACAGGGGTCGCGCATTCAGTACTTC.